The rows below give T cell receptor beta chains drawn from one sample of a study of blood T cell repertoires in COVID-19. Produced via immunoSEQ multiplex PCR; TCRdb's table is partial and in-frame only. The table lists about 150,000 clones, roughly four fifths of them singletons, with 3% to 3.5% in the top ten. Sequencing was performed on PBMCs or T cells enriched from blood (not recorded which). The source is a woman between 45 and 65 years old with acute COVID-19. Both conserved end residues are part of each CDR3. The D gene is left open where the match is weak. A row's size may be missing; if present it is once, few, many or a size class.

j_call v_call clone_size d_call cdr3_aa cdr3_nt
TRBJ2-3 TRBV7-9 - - CASSLGASSTDTQYF TGTGCCAGCAGCTTAGGAGCCTCTAGCACAGATACGCAGTATTTT
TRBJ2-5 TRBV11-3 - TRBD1 CASSSQGEETQYF TGTGCCAGCAGCTCCCAGGGGGAGGAGACCCAGTACTTC
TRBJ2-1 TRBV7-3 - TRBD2 CASSPLSGRTHEQFF TGTGCCAGCAGCCCACTTAGCGGGAGGACGCATGAGCAGTTCTTC
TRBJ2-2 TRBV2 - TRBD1 CASGTGHELFF TGTGCCAGCGGGACAGGACACGAGCTGTTTTTT
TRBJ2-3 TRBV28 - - CASSSPQQGDTQYF TGTGCCAGCAGTTCGCCCCAACAGGGTGATACGCAGTATTTT
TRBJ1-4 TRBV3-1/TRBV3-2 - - CASSQGGREKLFF TGTGCCAGCAGCCAAGGGGGCAGGGAAAAACTGTTTTTT
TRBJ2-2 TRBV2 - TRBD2 CASSQRGGAMNTGELFF TGTGCCAGCAGTCAGCGGGGTGGCGCTATGAACACCGGGGAGCTGTTTTTT
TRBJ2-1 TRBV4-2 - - CASSQDRVPGEQFF TGTGCCAGCAGCCAAGATCGGGTGCCGGGTGAGCAGTTCTTC
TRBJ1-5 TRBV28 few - CASRGGSNQPQHF TGTGCCAGTAGGGGGGGAAGTAATCAGCCCCAGCATTTT
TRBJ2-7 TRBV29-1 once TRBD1 CSVEGKVGTGPYEQYF TGCAGCGTTGAGGGGAAAGTTGGGACAGGGCCCTACGAGCAGTACTTC
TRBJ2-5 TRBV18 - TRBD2 CASSPPGAGPRETQYF TGTGCCAGCTCACCACCCGGAGCGGGGCCCAGAGAGACCCAGTACTTC
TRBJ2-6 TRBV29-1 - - CSVGPGGSGANVLTF TGCAGCGTGGGTCCCGGCGGCTCTGGGGCCAACGTCCTGACTTTC
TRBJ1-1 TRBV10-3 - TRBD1 CAISDRGFPMNTEAFF TGTGCCATCAGTGACAGGGGGTTCCCCATGAACACTGAAGCTTTCTTT
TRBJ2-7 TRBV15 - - CATSRESELAFPEQYF TGTGCCACCAGCAGAGAATCGGAGCTAGCGTTTCCCGAGCAGTACTTC
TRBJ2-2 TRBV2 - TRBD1 CASSPGQAGTGELFF TGTGCCAGCAGTCCAGGACAGGCGGGCACCGGGGAGCTGTTTTTT
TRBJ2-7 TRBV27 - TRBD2 CASSDGTSGKTYEQYF TGTGCCAGCAGTGACGGGACTAGCGGGAAGACCTACGAGCAGTACTTC
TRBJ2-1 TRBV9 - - CASSVEGDLYNEQFF TGTGCCAGCAGCGTAGAGGGGGATCTCTACAATGAGCAGTTCTTC
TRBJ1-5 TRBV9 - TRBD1 CASSAGTGNQPQHF TGTGCCAGCAGCGCGGGGACAGGGAATCAGCCCCAGCATTTT
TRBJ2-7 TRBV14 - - CASSQSGHEQYF TGTGCCAGCAGCCAATCCGGTCACGAGCAGTACTTC
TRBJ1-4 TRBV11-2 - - CASSRGGLNEKLFF TGTGCCAGCTCAAGGGGAGGTCTTAATGAAAAACTGTTTTTT
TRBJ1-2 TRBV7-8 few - CASSQIQGGYTF TGTGCCAGCAGCCAGATCCAGGGTGGCTACACCTTC
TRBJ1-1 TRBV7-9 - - CASSSPGTEAFF TGTGCCAGCAGCTCCCCGGGCACTGAAGCTTTCTTT
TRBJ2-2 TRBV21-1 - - CASSKATGGAREGTGELFF TGTGCCAGCAGCAAAGCAACAGGGGGCGCTCGGGAAGGGACCGGGGAGCTGTTTTTT
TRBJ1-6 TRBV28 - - CASTLPPSNSPLHF TGTGCCAGCACCCTTCCCCCGTCTAATTCACCCCTCCACTTT
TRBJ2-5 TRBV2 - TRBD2 CASSVLAGGQETQYF TGTGCCAGCAGCGTACTAGCGGGAGGCCAAGAGACCCAGTACTTC
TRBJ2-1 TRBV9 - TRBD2 CASSLTSGSGVIDEQFF TGTGCCAGCAGCCTCACTAGCGGGAGTGGTGTTATCGATGAGCAGTTCTTC
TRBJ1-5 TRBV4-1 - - CASSRTTRGNQPQHF TGCGCCAGCAGCCGGACAACAAGGGGCAATCAGCCCCAGCATTTT
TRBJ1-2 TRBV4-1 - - CASSQPLRRGGGYTF TGCGCCAGCAGCCAACCCTTACGGCGGGGAGGAGGCTACACCTTC
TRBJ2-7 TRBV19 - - CASSMGQGYEQYF TGTGCCAGTAGTATGGGACAAGGCTACGAGCAGTACTTC
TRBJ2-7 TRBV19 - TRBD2 CASSRTSGASYEQYF TGTGCCAGTAGTAGGACTAGCGGGGCTTCCTACGAGCAGTACTTC
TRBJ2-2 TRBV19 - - CASSIGSEYTGELFF TGTGCCAGTAGTATCGGAAGCGAATACACCGGGGAGCTGTTTTTT
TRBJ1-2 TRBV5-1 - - CASSLSTDYGYTF TGCGCCAGCAGCTTGTCAACAGACTATGGCTACACCTTC
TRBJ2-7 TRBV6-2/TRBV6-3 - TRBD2 CASSPGLAGSYEQYF TGTGCCAGCAGCCCGGGGCTAGCGGGCTCCTACGAGCAGTACTTC
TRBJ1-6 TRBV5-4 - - CASSLGWGGRNSPLHF TGTGCCAGCAGCTTGGGGTGGGGGGGCCGCAATTCACCCCTCCACTTT
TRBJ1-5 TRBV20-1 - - CSASQGLSNQPQHF TGCAGTGCTAGTCAGGGATTAAGCAATCAGCCCCAGCATTTT
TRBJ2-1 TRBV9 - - CASSEMIMGGYNEQFF TGTGCCAGCAGCGAGATGATTATGGGGGGATACAATGAGCAGTTCTTC
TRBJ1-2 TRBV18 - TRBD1 CASSMTGDYGYTF TGTGCCAGCTCTATGACAGGGGATTATGGCTACACCTTC
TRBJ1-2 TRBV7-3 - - CASSFPSGRYTF TGTGCCAGCAGCTTCCCAAGCGGTCGCTACACCTTC
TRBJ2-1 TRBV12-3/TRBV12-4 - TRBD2 CSSGTSYNEQFF TGCTCCTCCGGGACTAGTTACAATGAGCAGTTCTTC
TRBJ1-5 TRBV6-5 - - CASTGGSNQPQHF TGTGCCAGTACCGGGGGAAGCAATCAGCCCCAGCATTTT
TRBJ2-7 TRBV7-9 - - CASSSRDTGAYEQYF TGTGCCAGCAGCTCCCGGGACACAGGCGCCTACGAGCAGTACTTC
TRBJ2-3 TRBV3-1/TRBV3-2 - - CASSQDLLDTDTQYF TGTGCCAGCAGCCAAGATTTACTAGACACAGATACGCAGTATTTT
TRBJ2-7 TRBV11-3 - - CASSLGWVVPSSYEQYF TGTGCCAGCAGCTTAGGTTGGGTAGTCCCTAGCTCCTACGAGCAGTACTTC
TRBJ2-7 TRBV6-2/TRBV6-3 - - CASSFTQSSYEQYF TGTGCCAGCAGTTTTACACAGTCCTCCTACGAGCAGTACTTC
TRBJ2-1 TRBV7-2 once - CASSVVTGGPENEQFF TGTGCCAGCAGCGTCGTGACAGGCGGCCCAGAGAATGAGCAGTTCTTC
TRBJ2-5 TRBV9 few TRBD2 CASSVDGQGLAGEQETQYF TGTGCCAGCAGCGTAGATGGTCAGGGGCTAGCGGGCGAGCAAGAGACCCAGTACTTC
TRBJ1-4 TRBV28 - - CASRTGGNEKLFF TGTGCCAGCAGAACTGGGGGGAATGAAAAACTGTTTTTT
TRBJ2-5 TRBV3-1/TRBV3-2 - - CASSQNGLNQETQYF TGTGCCAGCAGCCAAAACGGGTTGAACCAAGAGACCCAGTACTTC
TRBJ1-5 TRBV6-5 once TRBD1 CASHAQGLRQPQHF TGTGCCAGCCACGCACAGGGGTTGCGACAGCCCCAGCATTTT
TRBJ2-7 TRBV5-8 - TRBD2 CASSSGGLLIYEQYF TGTGCCAGCAGCTCGGGGGGTCTATTAATCTACGAGCAGTACTTC
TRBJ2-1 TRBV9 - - CASSVGTNNEQFF TGTGCCAGCAGCGTAGGGACTAACAATGAGCAGTTCTTC
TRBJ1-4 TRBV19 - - CASTPRGKEDEKLFF TGTGCCAGTACCCCCCGGGGGAAAGAGGATGAAAAACTGTTTTTT
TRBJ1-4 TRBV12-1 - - CASSYLTESTNEKLFF TGTGCCAGCAGCTACTTGACAGAATCAACTAATGAAAAACTGTTTTTT
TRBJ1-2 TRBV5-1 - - CASSLGGSYGYTF TGCGCCAGCAGCTTGGGAGGGTCCTATGGCTACACCTTC
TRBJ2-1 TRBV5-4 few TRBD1 CASSVDRSFAKYNEQFF TGTGCCAGCAGCGTGGACAGGAGCTTCGCAAAATACAATGAGCAGTTCTTC
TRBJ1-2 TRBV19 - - CASSTRGPSYGYTF TGTGCCAGTAGCACCAGGGGTCCCAGTTATGGCTACACCTTC
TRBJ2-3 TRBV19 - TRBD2 CASSYLAGEASDTQYF TGTGCCAGTAGTTACCTAGCGGGAGAAGCGTCAGATACGCAGTATTTT
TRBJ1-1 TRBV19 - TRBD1 CASRRQGAMNTEAFF TGTGCCAGTAGGCGACAGGGGGCAATGAACACTGAAGCTTTCTTT